This entry features one T cell receptor beta chain sequence. Its antigen is currently not known. No much larger clone exists at a distance of one base, and base qualities are not known. Sequences ENHRY (CDR1) and SYGVKD (CDR2) are obtained from the germline V gene. Between the V and J ends, shortened by 0 bases and 8 bases respectively, the junction contains 13 bases. The CDR3 holds 14 amino acids from the cysteine to the phenylalanine. The CDR3 DNA has 42 bases and is translated from base 1. The sample comes from a study of T-cell reconstitution after alpha-beta-depleted transplantation in children (dated by TCRdb to 2016 to 2018). Study-wide context: Using TCR repertoire profiling, the study quantitatively followed how T-cell immune reconstitution unfolded in children after TCRalphabeta/CD19-depleted allogeneic hematopoietic cell transplantation. Broad study findings and their caveats: The apparently early alphabetaT-cell count recovery about two months after transplant was reportedly dependent on only several hundred rapidly expanded clones derived from non-depleted graft cells. The high TCRbeta diversity at day 60 in some patients was ascribed to recipient T cells and intrathymic progenitors that had survived conditioning. Over subsequent months, a decline in hyperexpanded clone frequencies was noted, and after one year, T-cell counts and TCRbeta diversity were mostly ascribed to newly produced T cells.

The meaning of the sample's treatment or condition label: allogeneic hematopoietic cell transplantation with graft depleted of TCRalphabeta T cells and CD19 B cells. The children who served as transplant recipients had been given grafts of TCRalphabeta/CD19-depleted allogeneic hematopoietic cells. Libraries were constructed by PCR. Instrument on record: Illumina HiSeq 2500. To normalize quantification of the TCRbeta repertoire, the TCR libraries were built with molecular barcoding that relied on unique molecular identifiers. TCRdb cleaned the public reads at Q25 with fastp, built clones with MiXCR and kept in-frame beta chains. Records with the same CDR3 protein are collapsed into one entry carrying the most frequent genes and DNA. For this sample the table gives fewer than 700,000 distinct CDR3 sequences, of which 10% to 15% were detected only once. The top ten clones comprise over 2% of the sample.

The V and J segments used are TRBV10-3 and TRBJ1-2; the D gene is perhaps TRBD1, from 6 matching bases. This sequence originates from a male patient younger than 18 who had a stem cell transplant for acute myeloid leukemia, so the T cells may come from the graft donor. Sequencing was performed on PBMCs, mostly from graft donor cells, taken 360 days after TCRalphabeta/CD19-depleted stem cell transplant. CDR3 reads: CAISESRQAGGYTF. The bases read TGTGCCATCAGTGAGTCGAGACAGGCTGGGGGCTACACCTTC.